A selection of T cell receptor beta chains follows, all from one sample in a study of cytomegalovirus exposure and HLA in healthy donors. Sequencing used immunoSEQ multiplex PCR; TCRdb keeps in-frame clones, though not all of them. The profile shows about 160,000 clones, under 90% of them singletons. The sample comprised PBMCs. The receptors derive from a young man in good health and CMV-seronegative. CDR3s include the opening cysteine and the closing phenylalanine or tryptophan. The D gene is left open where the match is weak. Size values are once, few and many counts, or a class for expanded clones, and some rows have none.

CDR3 DNA: TGTGCCAGCAGCCTCGGACAGGGGGCCTACGAGCAGTACTTC
CDR3 protein: CASSLGQGAYEQYF
D gene: TRBD1
clone size: NA
V gene: TRBV5-4
CDR3 length: 14
J gene: TRBJ2-7

CDR3 DNA: TGCGCCAGCAGCTTAAAGGGACAGGAGTTCTTC
CDR3 protein: CASSLKGQEFF
D gene: TRBD1
clone size: NA
V gene: TRBV5-1
CDR3 length: 11
J gene: TRBJ2-1

CDR3 DNA: TGTGCAAGTCGCTTAGCGTGGGGCTCGCCGACATTGCCAAACTATGGCTACACCTTC
CDR3 protein: CASRLAWGSPTLPNYGYTF
D gene: NA
clone size: NA
V gene: TRBV12-2
CDR3 length: 19
J gene: TRBJ1-2

CDR3 DNA: TGTGCCAGCAGTCACCATCGGGGGGGGAACACTGAAGCTTTCTTT
CDR3 protein: CASSHHRGGNTEAFF
D gene: NA
clone size: NA
V gene: TRBV6-1
CDR3 length: 15
J gene: TRBJ1-1

CDR3 DNA: TGTGCCAGCTCACTCCGGCAGGGATATGGCTACACCTTC
CDR3 protein: CASSLRQGYGYTF
D gene: NA
clone size: NA
V gene: TRBV18
CDR3 length: 13
J gene: TRBJ1-2

CDR3 DNA: TGCGCCAGCAGTGCTAGCGGGAGAAGAAACACCGGGGAGCTGTTTTTT
CDR3 protein: CASSASGRRNTGELFF
D gene: TRBD2
clone size: NA
V gene: TRBV10-2
CDR3 length: 16
J gene: TRBJ2-2

CDR3 DNA: TGTGCCTGGGATGAAGTCCCAGGGGGGAACACTGAAGCTTTCTTT
CDR3 protein: CAWDEVPGGNTEAFF
D gene: TRBD1
clone size: NA
V gene: TRBV30
CDR3 length: 15
J gene: TRBJ1-1

CDR3 DNA: TGTGCCAGCATCACGACAGCTAACTATGGCTACACCTTC
CDR3 protein: CASITTANYGYTF
D gene: NA
clone size: NA
V gene: TRBV2
CDR3 length: 13
J gene: TRBJ1-2

CDR3 DNA: TGTGCCAGCAGTTACCGACAGGGATCAACTGAAGCTTTCTTT
CDR3 protein: CASSYRQGSTEAFF
D gene: TRBD1
clone size: NA
V gene: TRBV6-6
CDR3 length: 14
J gene: TRBJ1-1

CDR3 DNA: TGTGCCTTACGATCCCCGACAGGGTATGAGGAGAACACTGAAGCTTTCTTT
CDR3 protein: CALRSPTGYEENTEAFF
D gene: TRBD1
clone size: NA
V gene: TRBV30
CDR3 length: 17
J gene: TRBJ1-1

CDR3 DNA: TGTGCCAGCAGCTTAGATCTACCGGCTCCGGGTTCACCCCTCCACTTT
CDR3 protein: CASSLDLPAPGSPLHF
D gene: NA
clone size: NA
V gene: TRBV11-3
CDR3 length: 16
J gene: TRBJ1-6

CDR3 DNA: TGCGCCAGCAGCTTCGACAAGGCCGCGGGCACTGAAGCTTTCTTT
CDR3 protein: CASSFDKAAGTEAFF
D gene: NA
clone size: NA
V gene: TRBV5-1
CDR3 length: 15
J gene: TRBJ1-1

CDR3 DNA: TGTGCCAGCAGTGAAACGGGGAGGGTGGATACGCAGTATTTT
CDR3 protein: CASSETGRVDTQYF
D gene: TRBD2
clone size: NA
V gene: TRBV25-1
CDR3 length: 14
J gene: TRBJ2-3

CDR3 DNA: TGTGCCAGCAACGTCCCGGGGCGGGAGGGCAGCACAGATACGCAGTATTTT
CDR3 protein: CASNVPGREGSTDTQYF
D gene: TRBD2
clone size: NA
V gene: TRBV5-6
CDR3 length: 17
J gene: TRBJ2-3

CDR3 DNA: TGTGCCAGCAGCTCCTTAACTAGCGGGAGCCTCTACGAGCAGTACTTC
CDR3 protein: CASSSLTSGSLYEQYF
D gene: TRBD2
clone size: NA
V gene: TRBV11-2
CDR3 length: 16
J gene: TRBJ2-7

CDR3 DNA: TGTGCCAGCACCAGACAGGACCATAACTATGGCTACACCTTC
CDR3 protein: CASTRQDHNYGYTF
D gene: NA
clone size: NA
V gene: TRBV7-9
CDR3 length: 14
J gene: TRBJ1-2

CDR3 DNA: TGTGCCAGCAGCCTACAGGGTGACGAGCAGTACTTC
CDR3 protein: CASSLQGDEQYF
D gene: NA
clone size: NA
V gene: TRBV5-6
CDR3 length: 12
J gene: TRBJ2-7

CDR3 DNA: TGTGCCAGCAGCGTAGGGACAGGGGTCGGGGAGCAGTACTTC
CDR3 protein: CASSVGTGVGEQYF
D gene: TRBD1
clone size: few
V gene: TRBV9
CDR3 length: 14
J gene: TRBJ2-7

CDR3 DNA: TGCAGCGGATGGATAGGGGACAGGGGGCTTTATGGCTACACCTTC
CDR3 protein: CSGWIGDRGLYGYTF
D gene: TRBD1
clone size: NA
V gene: TRBV29-1
CDR3 length: 15
J gene: TRBJ1-2

CDR3 DNA: TGTGCCAGCAGGCTAGAGATCCACGAGCAGTACTTC
CDR3 protein: CASRLEIHEQYF
D gene: NA
clone size: NA
V gene: TRBV2
CDR3 length: 12
J gene: TRBJ2-7

CDR3 DNA: TGTGCCAGCAGCCCTTGGGACAGGGGAGTTGGGGAGCAGTACTTC
CDR3 protein: CASSPWDRGVGEQYF
D gene: TRBD1
clone size: NA
V gene: TRBV9
CDR3 length: 15
J gene: TRBJ2-7

CDR3 DNA: TGTGCCTGGAGTGCACTAGCGGGGACGTGGACCCAGTACTTC
CDR3 protein: CAWSALAGTWTQYF
D gene: TRBD2
clone size: once
V gene: TRBV30
CDR3 length: 14
J gene: TRBJ2-5

CDR3 DNA: TGTGCCAGCTCAATCCCGAACGCGTATTCTGACACTGAAGCTTTCTTT
CDR3 protein: CASSIPNAYSDTEAFF
D gene: NA
clone size: NA
V gene: TRBV18
CDR3 length: 16
J gene: TRBJ1-1

CDR3 DNA: TGCAGCGCCATGGACAGGATGAACACTGAAGCTTTCTTT
CDR3 protein: CSAMDRMNTEAFF
D gene: TRBD1
clone size: NA
V gene: TRBV29-1
CDR3 length: 13
J gene: TRBJ1-1

CDR3 DNA: TGTGCCAGCAGCTTAGCCCCTACGAACTATGGCTACACCTTC
CDR3 protein: CASSLAPTNYGYTF
D gene: NA
clone size: NA
V gene: TRBV11-2
CDR3 length: 14
J gene: TRBJ1-2

CDR3 DNA: TGTGCCAGCAGTTTAGCCCCGCTAGCGGGTCCTCCCTACGAGCAGTACTTC
CDR3 protein: CASSLAPLAGPPYEQYF
D gene: TRBD2
clone size: NA
V gene: TRBV27
CDR3 length: 17
J gene: TRBJ2-7

CDR3 DNA: TGCGCCAGCAGCCAAGAAGGTACTAGCGGGGGAGGAGAGACCCAGTACTTC
CDR3 protein: CASSQEGTSGGGETQYF
D gene: TRBD2
clone size: NA
V gene: TRBV4-1
CDR3 length: 17
J gene: TRBJ2-5

CDR3 DNA: TGCAGCGTTGGGGGGCAGAATCAGCCCCAGCATTTT
CDR3 protein: CSVGGQNQPQHF
D gene: NA
clone size: NA
V gene: TRBV29-1
CDR3 length: 12
J gene: TRBJ1-5

CDR3 DNA: TGTGCCAGCAGAGTCCCTATGGGCGGGAGCACAGATACGCAGTATTTT
CDR3 protein: CASRVPMGGSTDTQYF
D gene: NA
clone size: NA
V gene: TRBV2
CDR3 length: 16
J gene: TRBJ2-3

CDR3 DNA: TGCGCCAGCAGCTTGGATATTAATGAAAAACTGTTTTTT
CDR3 protein: CASSLDINEKLFF
D gene: NA
clone size: few
V gene: TRBV5-1
CDR3 length: 13
J gene: TRBJ1-4

CDR3 DNA: TGTGCCAGCAGCTTAACGTCCCGAGGGTCGGGGGACTATGGCTACACCTTC
CDR3 protein: CASSLTSRGSGDYGYTF
D gene: NA
clone size: NA
V gene: TRBV7-3
CDR3 length: 17
J gene: TRBJ1-2

CDR3 DNA: TGTGCCAGCAGGGGACAGGGGGCTGGGGCCAACGTCCTGACTTTC
CDR3 protein: CASRGQGAGANVLTF
D gene: TRBD1
clone size: once
V gene: TRBV9
CDR3 length: 15
J gene: TRBJ2-6

CDR3 DNA: TGTGCCAGCAGCTTAAACGGGAGAAGGGGAGAGACCCAGTACTTC
CDR3 protein: CASSLNGRRGETQYF
D gene: NA
clone size: NA
V gene: TRBV13
CDR3 length: 15
J gene: TRBJ2-5

CDR3 DNA: TGTGCCAGCAGCCCCACAGGGGGCACGGAGACCCAGTACTTC
CDR3 protein: CASSPTGGTETQYF
D gene: TRBD1
clone size: NA
V gene: TRBV11-2
CDR3 length: 14
J gene: TRBJ2-5

CDR3 DNA: TGTGCCAGCAGTCCCCGGGGGGTAGGGAACACCATATATTTT
CDR3 protein: CASSPRGVGNTIYF
D gene: NA
clone size: NA
V gene: TRBV27
CDR3 length: 14
J gene: TRBJ1-3

CDR3 DNA: TGTGCCTGGGGACAGGGGAAACTGTTTTTT
CDR3 protein: CAWGQGKLFF
D gene: TRBD1
clone size: NA
V gene: TRBV30
CDR3 length: 10
J gene: TRBJ1-4

CDR3 DNA: TGTGCCAGCAGACTGGCGGGAGGACCGGAGGCCAAAAACATTCAGTACTTC
CDR3 protein: CASRLAGGPEAKNIQYF
D gene: TRBD2
clone size: NA
V gene: TRBV2
CDR3 length: 17
J gene: TRBJ2-4